The 2 T cell receptor beta chains reported below all come from one sample, sequenced in a study of beta chain features in type 1 diabetes. Investigators reverse transcribed all isolated RNA, so they sequenced expressed TCRB transcripts. The repertoire was sequenced with immunoSEQ multiplex PCR; TCRdb's copy has only in-frame clones and lacks some. The data hold some 250,000 clones, with about a tenth observed a single time. No antigens are known for them. Study findings and constraints: Type 1 diabetes patients showed a moderate but significant shortening of TCRB CDR3s in all four CD4+ subsets.

Sequencing was performed on naive CD4+ T cells from blood. All receptors come from a man between 25 and 39 years old with type 1 diabetes.

This clone was seen a few times. The V call is TRBV2, the J call TRBJ1-1; D remains unclear. The V and J ends lost 5 bases and 3 bases respectively, with 7 bases between them. The germline gives CDR1 SNHLY, CDR2 FYNNEI. The CDR3 is made up of 12 amino acids. Written as DNA, the CDR3 is TGTGCCAGCAGTTTGGGAGACACTGAAGCTTTCTTT. Protein: CASSLGDTEAFF.

The table lists this clone with a few counts. The genes are TRBV6-5 and TRBJ2-5, with 8 bases aligning to TRBD2. The CDR3 consists of 12 residues. J lost 4 bases, V lost 8 bases, and 3 bases had no gene match. CDR1 and CDR2 from the germline V gene are MNHEY and SVGAGI. The CDR3 coding sequence is TGTGCCAGCCGGGGGGGTTTAGAGACCCAGTACTTC. This sequence encodes CASRGGLETQYF.